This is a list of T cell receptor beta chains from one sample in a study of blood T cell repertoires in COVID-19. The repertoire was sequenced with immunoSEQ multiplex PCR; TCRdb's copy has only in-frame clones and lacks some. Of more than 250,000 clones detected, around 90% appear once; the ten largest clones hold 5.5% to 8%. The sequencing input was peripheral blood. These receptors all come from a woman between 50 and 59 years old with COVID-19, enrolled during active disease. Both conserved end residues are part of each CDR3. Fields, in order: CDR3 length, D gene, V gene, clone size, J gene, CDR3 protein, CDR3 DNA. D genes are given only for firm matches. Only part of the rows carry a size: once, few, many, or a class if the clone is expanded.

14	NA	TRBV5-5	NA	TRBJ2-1	CASSLEWVASEQFF	TGTGCCAGCAGCTTGGAATGGGTAGCCTCTGAGCAGTTCTTC
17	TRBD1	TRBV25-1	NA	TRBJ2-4	CATYHRDRGLAKNIQYF	TGTGCCACTTATCACCGGGACAGGGGGTTAGCCAAAAACATTCAGTACTTC
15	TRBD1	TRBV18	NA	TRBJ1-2	CASSPEEGQFYGYTF	TGTGCCAGCTCACCGGAAGAGGGACAGTTCTATGGCTACACCTTC
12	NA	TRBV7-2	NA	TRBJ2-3	CASSFYRDTQYF	TGTGCCAGCAGCTTCTACAGGGACACGCAGTATTTT
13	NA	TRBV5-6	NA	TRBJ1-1	CASSFLRDTEAFF	TGTGCCAGCAGCTTTTTGAGGGACACTGAAGCTTTCTTT
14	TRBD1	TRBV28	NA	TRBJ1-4	CASSRTGWNEKLFF	TGTGCCAGCAGTAGGACAGGGTGGAATGAAAAACTGTTTTTT
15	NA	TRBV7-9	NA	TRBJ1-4	CASSRRQATNEKLFF	TGTGCCAGCAGCAGAAGACAGGCAACTAATGAAAAACTGTTTTTT
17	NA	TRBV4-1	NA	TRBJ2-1	CASSQVPGTPVYNEQFF	TGCGCCAGCAGCCAAGTACCGGGGACACCGGTTTACAATGAGCAGTTCTTC
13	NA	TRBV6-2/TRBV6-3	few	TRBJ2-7	CASSSTTTYEQYF	TGTGCCAGCAGTTCGACTACCACCTACGAGCAGTACTTC
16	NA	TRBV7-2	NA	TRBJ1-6	CASSLVAISYNSPLHF	TGTGCCAGCAGCTTAGTCGCTATCTCCTATAATTCACCCCTCCACTTT
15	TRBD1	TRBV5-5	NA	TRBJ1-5	CASSNGQGAYQPQHF	TGTGCCAGCAGCAACGGACAGGGGGCATATCAGCCCCAGCATTTT
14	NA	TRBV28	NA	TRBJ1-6	CASSSTGYSSPLHF	TGTGCCAGCAGTTCGACAGGCTACAGTTCACCCCTCCACTTT
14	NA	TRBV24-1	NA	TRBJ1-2	CATSDSSGLYGYTF	TGTGCCACCAGTGATTCTTCAGGGCTCTATGGCTACACCTTC
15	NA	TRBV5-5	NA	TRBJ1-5	CASSQQEYRNQPQHF	TGTGCCAGCAGCCAACAGGAGTATCGCAATCAGCCCCAGCATTTT
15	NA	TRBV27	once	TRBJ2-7	CASSFKRLGLYEQYF	TGTGCCAGCAGTTTCAAAAGACTCGGACTTTACGAGCAGTACTTC
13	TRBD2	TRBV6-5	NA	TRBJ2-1	CASSYSGGGEQFF	TGTGCCAGCAGTTACTCGGGGGGGGGTGAGCAGTTCTTC
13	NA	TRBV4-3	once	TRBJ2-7	CASSPTQAYEQYF	TGCGCCAGCAGCCCTACCCAGGCCTACGAGCAGTACTTC
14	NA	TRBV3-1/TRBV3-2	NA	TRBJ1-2	CASSSGHPNYGYTF	TGTGCCAGCAGCTCGGGACACCCAAACTATGGCTACACCTTC
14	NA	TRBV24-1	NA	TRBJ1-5	CATSGAYSNQPQHF	TGTGCCACCAGTGGAGCATATAGCAATCAGCCCCAGCATTTT
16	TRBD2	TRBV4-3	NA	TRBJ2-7	CASSQGRTSGRAEQYF	TGCGCCAGCAGCCAAGGGAGGACTAGCGGGAGGGCCGAGCAGTACTTC
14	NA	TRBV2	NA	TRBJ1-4	CASSGTGRGEKLFF	TGTGCCAGCAGTGGAACAGGGCGAGGCGAAAAACTGTTTTTT
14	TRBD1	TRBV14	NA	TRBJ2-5	CASAMTGVQETQYF	TGTGCCAGTGCTATGACAGGGGTCCAAGAGACCCAGTACTTC
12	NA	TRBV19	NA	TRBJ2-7	CASSIIGGEQYF	TGTGCCAGTAGTATAATAGGGGGCGAGCAGTACTTC
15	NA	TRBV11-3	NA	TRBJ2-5	CASSLGQQYQETQYF	TGTGCCAGCAGCTTAGGGCAACAGTACCAAGAGACCCAGTACTTC
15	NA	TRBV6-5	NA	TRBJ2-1	CASRRGGSGDNEQFF	TGTGCCAGCAGGAGGGGGGGGAGTGGCGACAATGAGCAGTTCTTC
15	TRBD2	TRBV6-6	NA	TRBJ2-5	CASGVRTGGVETQYF	TGTGCCAGCGGAGTTAGGACGGGAGGTGTAGAGACCCAGTACTTC
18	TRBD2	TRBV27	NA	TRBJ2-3	CASSLRLAGGPRTDTQYF	TGTGCCAGCAGTTTGCGGCTAGCGGGAGGGCCCCGCACAGATACGCAGTATTTT
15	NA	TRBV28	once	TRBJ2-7	CASSLTGQQPYEQYF	TGTGCCAGCAGTTTAACCGGACAACAGCCCTACGAGCAGTACTTC
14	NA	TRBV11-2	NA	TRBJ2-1	CASSFHPPGNEQFF	TGTGCCAGCAGCTTCCATCCTCCGGGGAATGAGCAGTTCTTC